A selection of T cell receptor beta chains follows, all from one sample in a study of beta chain features in type 1 diabetes. Assay used: immunoSEQ multiplex PCR; TCRdb lists only in-frame clones, some missing. The table has hundreds of thousands of clones, approximately 16% seen once. The sample comprised naive CD4+ T cells from blood. These receptors were collected from a man younger than 30 with type 1 diabetes. Each CDR3 is given with its conserved first and last residue. D genes are given only for firm matches. The size entry is marked missing in some rows and otherwise reads once, few, many or a size class.

>TRBD1|TRBV30|TRBJ1-5|few
CAWSVGQGPQHF
TGTGCCTGGAGTGTAGGACAGGGCCCCCAGCATTTT
>TRBD2|TRBV27|TRBJ2-5|NA
CASSRGTSVLGETQYF
TGTGCCAGCAGCCGGGGGACTAGCGTTTTGGGAGAGACCCAGTACTTC
>TRBD1|TRBV7-9|TRBJ2-6|few
CASSESTGGANVLTF
TGTGCCAGCAGCGAGTCGACAGGGGGGGCCAACGTCCTGACTTTC
>TRBD1|TRBV6-5|TRBJ1-2|once
CASSRGTALEYGYTF
TGTGCCAGCAGTCGTGGGACAGCCTTAGAATATGGCTACACCTTC
>NA|TRBV28|TRBJ1-6|NA
CASTWPGESSPLHF
TGTGCCAGCACCTGGCCAGGGGAGAGTTCACCCCTCCACTTT
>TRBD2|TRBV5-1|TRBJ2-5|NA
CASSWKTSGIETQYF
TGCGCCAGCAGCTGGAAGACTAGCGGGATTGAGACCCAGTACTTC
>NA|TRBV27|TRBJ1-1|NA
CASSGWSGAFF
TGTGCCAGCAGTGGTTGGTCCGGAGCTTTCTTT
>NA|TRBV29-1|TRBJ2-7|few
CSVRETSSYEQYF
TGCAGCGTTCGGGAGACCAGCTCCTACGAGCAGTACTTC
>TRBD2|TRBV7-2|TRBJ2-2|NA
CASSSSGYTGELFF
TGTGCCAGCAGCTCTAGCGGTTACACCGGGGAGCTGTTTTTT
>TRBD2|TRBV28|TRBJ2-5|few
CASSFTWTSGGMKTQYF
TGTGCCAGCAGTTTCACGTGGACTAGCGGGGGGATGAAGACCCAGTACTTC
>NA|TRBV6-5|TRBJ2-3|NA
CASSPRGASTDTQYF
TGTGCCAGCAGTCCCCGGGGGGCTAGCACAGATACGCAGTATTTT
>TRBD2|TRBV5-1|TRBJ2-4|NA
CASGGERGNIQYF
TGCGCCAGCGGTGGGGAGCGGGGAAACATTCAGTACTTC
>NA|TRBV5-6|TRBJ2-2|NA
CASGRDYNTGELFF
TGTGCCAGCGGGAGAGATTATAACACCGGGGAGCTGTTTTTT
>NA|TRBV15|TRBJ2-1|NA
CATSRDTSSYNEQFF
TGTGCCACCAGCAGAGACACCAGCTCCTACAATGAGCAGTTCTTC
>NA|TRBV28|TRBJ1-2|NA
CASRLEGYTF
TGTGCCAGTAGACTGGAAGGCTACACCTTC
>TRBD1|TRBV28|TRBJ1-2|few
CASSLSGGDYGYTF
TGTGCCAGCAGTTTGTCAGGGGGAGACTATGGCTACACCTTC
>NA|TRBV20-1|TRBJ2-7|few
CSPITKYEQYF
TGCAGCCCTATTACTAAATACGAGCAGTACTTC